Following are 14 T cell receptor beta chains from one sample sequenced in a study of cytomegalovirus exposure and HLA in healthy donors (dated by TCRdb to 2017 to 2019). Libraries came from the immunoSEQ multiplex PCR assay. In its TCRdb copy, this immuneACCESS table keeps in-frame sequences only and misses some clones. Where compared with another copy, unresolved V genes explain less than half of these, and the others have no known cause. This sample holds a few hundred thousand clones; around 90% were observed only once. The ten largest make up under 0.45% of the sample. Sequenced: PBMCs. These receptors were taken from a woman aged 18 to 35 in good health and CMV-seronegative.

J is TRBJ2-4 and V is TRBV5-1, with 9 bases fitting TRBD1. Germline V gene lookup returns CDR1 SGHRS and CDR2 YFSETQ. CDR3 length: 13 residues. J gave up 8 bases and V 4 bases, and 4 bases lay outside the gene matches. CDR3 loop: CASSTGQGYIQYF. The DNA for the CDR3 is TGCGCCAGCAGCACGGGACAGGGTTACATTCAGTACTTC.

J is TRBJ1-6 and V is TRBV28; the match to TRBD1 covers 7 bases. The CDR3 totals 14 residues. Germline-derived CDR1 and CDR2 are MDHEN and SYDVKM. Unmatched junction bases numbered 3, after V lost 7 bases and J lost 3 bases. The CDR3 DNA follows: TGTGCCAGCATTGGGACAGACTATAATTCACCCCTCCACTTT. Protein sequence: CASIGTDYNSPLHF.

The genes are TRBV5-4 and TRBJ2-3; D is possibly TRBD2 (7 bases). Trimming removed 1 base from V and 6 bases from J, with 18 bases in between. Germline lookup yields CDR1 SGHNT and CDR2 YYREEE (reference sequence). The CDR3 covers 16 residues. The CDR3 DNA reads as TGTGCCAGCAGCTTGAGAGGGGGGGCCGATCGGGATACGCAGTATTTT. This encodes CASSLRGGADRDTQYF. Full variable domain (rest looked up from reference TRBV5-4 and TRBJ2-3): ETGVTQSPTHLIKTRGQQVTLRCSSQSGHNTVSWYQQALGQGPQFIFQYYREEENGRGNFPPRFSGLQFPNYSSELNVNALELDDSALYLCASSLRGGADRDTQYFGPGTRLTVL.

This sequence joins TRBV10-3 and TRBJ2-5; 11 bases line up with TRBD2. With 10 bases clipped from V and 3 bases from J, the junction kept 1 base outside the gene matches. The germline V gene has CDR1 ENHRY and CDR2 SYGVKD. The CDR3 spans 12 residues. For the CDR3, the DNA is TGTGCCAGTAGCGGGGGGGAAGAGACCCAGTACTTC. The encoded protein is CASSGGEETQYF.

The chain is built from TRBV4-3 and TRBJ1-2; D remains ambiguous. The CDR3 loop spans 13 amino acids. Germline lookup yields CDR1 LGHNA and CDR2 YSLEER. Trimming took off 3 bases at V and 8 bases at J, with 13 bases between the two ends. CDR3 in amino acids: CASSQRVSEGYTF. The CDR3 DNA reads as TGCGCCAGCAGCCAGAGGGTTTCGGAGGGCTACACCTTC.

J is TRBJ1-4 and V is TRBV7-8, with a possible D match to TRBD1 (6 bases). This CDR3 has 15 residues. Trimming cost V 8 bases and J 2 bases, with 15 bases left between them. Germline V CDR1 and CDR2: SGHVS, FQNEAQ. CDR3 DNA sequence: TGTGCCAGCTCACCTTCGCAGGGGACTAATGAAAAACTGTTTTTT. Protein product: CASSPSQGTNEKLFF.

This clone appeared a few times. This chain joins TRBV28 and TRBJ2-7; TRBD2 agrees at 10 bases. The germline V gene has CDR1 MDHEN and CDR2 SYDVKM. CDR3 length: 16 residues. The V and J ends lost 6 bases and 2 bases, in that order; junction bases with no gene match: 10. CDR3 bases: TGTGCCAGCAGCCCCCCGAGCGGGGGGGGTCCCTACGAGCAGTACTTC. Its translation: CASSPPSGGGPYEQYF. Full variable domain (outside the CDR3, taken from reference TRBV28 and TRBJ2-7): DVKVTQSSRYLVKRTGEKVFLECVQDMDHENMFWYRQDPGLGLRLIYFSYDVKMKEKGDIPEGYSVSREKKERFSLILESASTNQTSMYLCASSPPSGGGPYEQYFGPGTRLTVT.

The rearrangement links TRBV18 to TRBJ2-1; D is perhaps TRBD1 (6 bases). Looked up from germline, CDR1 is KGHSH and CDR2 is LQKENI. V dropped 3 bases and J dropped 0 bases, with 9 bases sitting between them. The CDR3 extends over 15 amino acids. The CDR3 nucleotides are TGTGCCAGCTCACCGGTAGGGGGCTCCTACAATGAGCAGTTCTTC. It specifies CASSPVGGSYNEQFF.

J is TRBJ2-3 and V is TRBV5-8; 8 bases fit TRBD1. The CDR3 loop spans 15 amino acids. V lost 4 bases, J lost 0 bases, and 4 bases stayed unmatched. Germline CDR1 reads SGHTS; CDR2 reads YDEGEE. The CDR3 sequence: CASSVRDRSTDTQYF. The CDR3 DNA follows: TGTGCCAGCAGCGTCCGGGACAGGAGCACAGATACGCAGTATTTT.

This clone came up once. This chain connects TRBV30 to TRBJ2-7; 9 bases align to TRBD2. This CDR3 region has 13 residues. J lost 6 bases, V lost 3 bases, and 6 bases had no gene match. Germline CDR1 reads GTSNPN; CDR2 reads SVGIG (reference sequence). This CDR3 reads CAWSQGTSREQYF. The CDR3 coding sequence is TGTGCCTGGAGCCAAGGGACTAGCCGCGAGCAGTACTTC. The whole variable domain, remainder taken from reference TRBV30 and TRBJ2-7, is SQTIHQWPATLVQPVGSPLSLECTVEGTSNPNLYWYRQAAGRGLQLLFYSVGIGQISSEVPQNLSASRPQDRQFILSSKKLLLSDSGFYLCAWSQGTSREQYFGPGTRLTVT.

The chain carries TRBV19 and TRBJ1-5, with 9 bases identical to TRBD1. V gave up 1 base and J gave up 4 bases; unmatched junction bases: 2. This CDR3 comprises 15 residues. Germline-derived CDR1 and CDR2 are LNHDA and SQIVND (reference sequence). CDR3 region: CASSIGQGGNQPQHF. The CDR3 region has the DNA TGTGCCAGTAGTATAGGACAGGGGGGAAATCAGCCCCAGCATTTT.

The V call is TRBV2, the J call TRBJ2-7; 10 positions agree with TRBD2. The germline V gene encodes CDR1 SNHLY and CDR2 FYNNEI. This CDR3 contains 16 residues. J lost 4 bases, V lost 3 bases, and 9 bases had no gene match. This CDR3 reads CASSDPLGLARYEQYV. The CDR3 bases are TGTGCCAGCAGTGACCCCCTGGGACTAGCGAGATACGAGCAGTACGTC.

The CDR3 region has the DNA TGCAGCGTTGGGGGCCCGTATGGCTACACCTTC. Protein sequence: CSVGGPYGYTF. V gene TRBV29-1 combines with J gene TRBJ1-2; D is possibly TRBD1 (5 bases). The germline gives CDR1 SQVTM, CDR2 ANQGSEA. V was cut by 4 bases and J by 5 bases, with 8 bases left in between. CDR3 length: 11 amino acids.

The chain couples TRBV13 to TRBJ2-7, with 9 bases identical to TRBD1. The junction had 4 bases not matched to a gene; V was cut back by 4 bases and J by 0 bases. Germline V gene sequence: CDR1 PRHDT, CDR2 FYEKMQ (reference sequence). The CDR3 covers 15 residues. The CDR3 region is CASSWTGAGSYEQYF. The DNA for the CDR3 is TGTGCCAGCAGCTGGACAGGGGCCGGCTCCTACGAGCAGTACTTC. The complete variable domain, with remaining parts taken from reference TRBV13 and TRBJ2-7, reads AAGVIQSPRHLIKEKRETATLKCYPIPRHDTVYWYQQGPGQDPQFLISFYEKMQSDKGSIPDRFSAQQFSDYHSELNMSSLELGDSALYFCASSWTGAGSYEQYFGPGTRLTVT.